This is a list of T cell receptor beta chains from one sample in a study of STAT3 mutations in large granular lymphocyte leukemia. Here immunoSEQ multiplex PCR was the method, and the copy in TCRdb shows in-frame clones only, minus some. The sample shows around 9,100 clones, approximately 92% of them seen only once. The sample consisted of peripheral blood mononuclear cells. The receptors shown here come from a man in his sixties with T-cell large granular lymphocyte leukemia. Some clones in this sample may be carry-over from other donors' samples. Both conserved end residues are part of each CDR3. A D gene is named only where the DNA matches it firmly. The listing skips clone size in some rows; elsewhere it reads once, few, many or a size class.

>TRBJ2-7|TRBD1|TRBV10-3|once
TGTGCCACGACAGGACAGGGGGCCAACGAGCAGTACTTC
CATTGQGANEQYF
>TRBJ1-4|NA|TRBV2|NA
TGTGCCAGCAGTGGAGGAACCGGTGAAAAACTGTTTTTT
CASSGGTGEKLFF
>TRBJ1-2|TRBD1|TRBV19|NA
TGTGCCAGTAGAAGCCCAGGGGGTGGCTACACCTTC
CASRSPGGGYTF
>TRBJ1-5|NA|TRBV6-1|NA
TGTGCCAGCAGTGAAGGGGCGGGGGGAGGTCAGCCCCAGCATTTT
CASSEGAGGGQPQHF
>TRBJ2-5|NA|TRBV6-5|NA
TGTGCCAGCAGACCGCCTGGGGTGTTGGTGGAGACCCAGTACTTC
CASRPPGVLVETQYF
>TRBJ2-1|TRBD2|TRBV7-2|NA
TGTGCCAGCAGCCCCGCTTGGGCGGGAGGATTCGATGAGCAGTTCTTC
CASSPAWAGGFDEQFF
>TRBJ1-1|NA|TRBV30|NA
TGTGCCTGGAGCGAGGGGTACAACACTGAAGCTTTCTTT
CAWSEGYNTEAFF
>TRBJ2-5|NA|TRBV5-6|NA
TGTGCCAGCAGACCATGGTCTGGGGGCCAAGAGACCCAGTACTTC
CASRPWSGGQETQYF
>TRBJ2-3|TRBD2|TRBV29-1|NA
TGCAGCGTGACTAGCGGGAGGACAGATACGCAGTATTTT
CSVTSGRTDTQYF
>TRBJ2-3|NA|TRBV30|NA
TGTGCCTCCGGGGGTGACCTTAGCACAGATACGCAGTATTTT
CASGGDLSTDTQYF
>TRBJ2-1|NA|TRBV5-4|NA
TGTGCCAGCAGCTTGGTGGCGGGGAGGAATGAGCAGTTCTTC
CASSLVAGRNEQFF
>TRBJ2-2|NA|TRBV5-1|once
TGCGCCAGCAGCCCTCGACAGAACACCGGGGAGCTGTTTTTT
CASSPRQNTGELFF
>TRBJ2-7|TRBD2|TRBV19|NA
TGTGCCAGTAGAACGGGGGGATTTCCCTACGAGCAGTACTTC
CASRTGGFPYEQYF
>TRBJ2-5|NA|TRBV5-1|NA
TGCGCCAGCAGCTTCGGATCTGGAGAGACCCAGTACTTC
CASSFGSGETQYF
>TRBJ2-7|NA|TRBV9|NA
TGTGCCAGCAGCCTCGGGACTGACCTAGGCGAGCAGTACTTC
CASSLGTDLGEQYF
>TRBJ1-2|NA|TRBV7-3|NA
TGTGCCAGCAGCTTTATAGGGGGATACGGCTACACCTTC
CASSFIGGYGYTF
>TRBJ2-7|TRBD1|TRBV27|NA
TGTGCCAGCAGTATAACAGGGGGCATCTACGAGCAGTACTTC
CASSITGGIYEQYF
>TRBJ2-7|NA|TRBV4-3|NA
TGCGCCAGCAGCCACTACGGAGGAGCCGACGAGCAGTACTTC
CASSHYGGADEQYF
>TRBJ2-1|TRBD1|TRBV5-1|NA
TGCGCCAGCAGCTTGGGGACAGGCTACAATGAGCAGTTCTTC
CASSLGTGYNEQFF
>TRBJ1-4|TRBD1|TRBV19|NA
TGTGCCAGTAGTATGGATTCGGGACAGGGGAATGAAAAACTGTTTTTT
CASSMDSGQGNEKLFF
>TRBJ1-4|TRBD1|TRBV27|NA
TGTGCCAGCAGTTTAGAAGCCCCAGACAGGGGCGAAAAACTGTTTTTT
CASSLEAPDRGEKLFF
>TRBJ1-2|NA|TRBV4-3|NA
TGCGCCAGCAGCCAAGCGTCTACAGGGTTGGGTGGCTACACCTTC
CASSQASTGLGGYTF
>TRBJ2-3|TRBD2|TRBV7-9|NA
TGTGCCAGCAGCAAAGGGACTAGCGGTATGGCAGATACGCAGTATTTT
CASSKGTSGMADTQYF
>TRBJ1-3|NA|TRBV6-5|NA
TGTGCCAGCAGTTACACAAGGGCTAGCTCTGGAAACACCATATATTTT
CASSYTRASSGNTIYF
>TRBJ2-1|TRBD2|TRBV7-2|NA
TGTGCCAGCGCCCCAGGGACTAACCCCTTCGGGGACAATGAGCAGTTCTTC
CASAPGTNPFGDNEQFF
>TRBJ2-2|NA|TRBV27|NA
TGTGCCAGCAGTTCACAGGTTGGGAACACCGGGGAGCTGTTTTTT
CASSSQVGNTGELFF
>TRBJ2-4|NA|TRBV12-5|NA
TGTGCTAGTGGTTCTTCAGGGAAATCAGCCAAAAACATTCAGTACTTC
CASGSSGKSAKNIQYF
>TRBJ1-2|NA|TRBV27|NA
TGTGCCAGCAGTCCAGGGACGTCTCTCTATGGCTACACCTTC
CASSPGTSLYGYTF
>TRBJ2-3|TRBD1|TRBV9|NA
TGTGCCAGCAGCGCCCGACAGGGGGCAGGTACGCAGTATTTT
CASSARQGAGTQYF
>TRBJ2-1|NA|TRBV7-8|NA
TGTGCCAGCAGCTTAAGAGACAGATACAATGAGCAGTTCTTC
CASSLRDRYNEQFF
>TRBJ1-6|TRBD1|TRBV18|NA
TGTGCCAGCTCGCGGGGACAGGGGGCCTCCGGCTACTCACCCCTCCACTTT
CASSRGQGASGYSPLHF
>TRBJ2-2|NA|TRBV5-1|NA
TGCGCCAGCAGCTTGGTCCGAACCGGAGGCACCGGGGAGCTGTTTTTT
CASSLVRTGGTGELFF
>TRBJ2-7|TRBD1|TRBV7-9|once
TGTGCCAGCAGCCTGGGACAGGACTACGAGCAGTACTTC
CASSLGQDYEQYF
>TRBJ1-1|NA|TRBV30|NA
TGTGCCTGGAGTAGCACTTTCATGAACACTGAAGCTTTCTTT
CAWSSTFMNTEAFF
>TRBJ2-5|NA|TRBV5-8|once
TGTGCCAGCAGCCTCAGGGTGAAAGAGACCCAGTACTTC
CASSLRVKETQYF
>TRBJ2-1|TRBD2|TRBV4-2|NA
TGTGCCAGCAGCCAAGGCGGGGCGGGAGGACCTTTCAATGAGCAGTTCTTC
CASSQGGAGGPFNEQFF
>TRBJ1-2|NA|TRBV5-6|once
TGTGCCAGCAGCCAAGATCCTAATGGCTACACCTTC
CASSQDPNGYTF
>TRBJ1-1|NA|TRBV7-2|NA
TGTGCCAGCAGCTTATCCTGGGGGAACACTGAAGCTTTCTTT
CASSLSWGNTEAFF
>TRBJ1-1|NA|TRBV6-6|NA
TGTGCCAGCAGTAGGCCCTCGGAAGCTTTCTTT
CASSRPSEAFF
>TRBJ2-3|NA|TRBV19|NA
TGTGCCAGTACCCAGCTAGGGGACACAGATACGCAGTATTTT
CASTQLGDTDTQYF
>TRBJ2-7|TRBD2|TRBV27|NA
TGTGCCAGCAGTTTAGTAGCGGGGTGGAACGAGCAGTACTTC
CASSLVAGWNEQYF